This T cell receptor (beta chain) was sequenced for a study of brain T cells in children with intractable seizures. Time point: blood from clinic visit 5 months post-surgery; TSC patient then seizure free. Germline lookup yields CDR1 MNHEY and CDR2 SVGEGT. The CDR3 extends over 15 amino acids. V shed 6 bases and J shed 1 base, with 10 bases lying between them. Profiling relied on immunoSEQ multiplex PCR, and the TCRdb table lists in-frame clones only, not all of them. The data hold around 340,000 clones, with 85% to 95% observed a single time. Specimen: peripheral blood, collected 4 to 6 months after surgery. This chain connects TRBV6-2 or TRBV6-3 to TRBJ1-6; the D is unclear. The sequence was collected from a boy younger than two with tuberous sclerosis and intractable seizures. In nucleotides, the CDR3 is TGTGCCAGCAGCCCTTTGAGGTCCTATAATTCACCCCTCCACTTT. Translating gives CASSPLRSYNSPLHF.